This is a list of T cell receptor beta chains from one sample in a study of cytomegalovirus exposure and HLA in healthy donors. Using immunoSEQ multiplex PCR, the repertoire was profiled, and TCRdb retains in-frame clones only, with some absent. The sample yields some 150,000 clones, about 76% seen once. The specimen was PBMCs. The source of these receptors is a male donor in good health and CMV-seronegative. Both conserved end residues are part of each CDR3. The order of the fields is V gene, D gene, clone size, J gene, CDR3 protein, CDR3 DNA. A D gene is named only where the DNA matches it firmly. The size of a clone is reported for some rows only, either as once, few or many, or as a class for expanded clones.

v_gene: TRBV27
d_gene: TRBD1
abundance: .
j_gene: TRBJ2-5
CDR3aa: CASSFIGQEDETQYF
CDR3nt: TGTGCCAGCAGTTTTATTGGACAGGAGGACGAGACCCAGTACTTC

v_gene: TRBV6-5
d_gene: .
abundance: .
j_gene: TRBJ1-1
CDR3aa: CASSYPGGNTEAFF
CDR3nt: TGTGCCAGCAGTTACCCCGGGGGGAACACTGAAGCTTTCTTT

v_gene: TRBV6-5
d_gene: .
abundance: .
j_gene: TRBJ1-6
CDR3aa: CASSRQAGRNSPLHF
CDR3nt: TGTGCCAGCAGTCGACAGGCCGGCCGGAATTCACCCCTCCACTTT

v_gene: TRBV7-2
d_gene: TRBD1
abundance: .
j_gene: TRBJ1-2
CDR3aa: CASSLDRGSYGYTF
CDR3nt: TGTGCCAGCAGCTTAGACAGGGGAAGCTATGGCTACACCTTC

v_gene: TRBV6-1
d_gene: TRBD1
abundance: .
j_gene: TRBJ2-7
CDR3aa: CASSRGQGRPYEQYF
CDR3nt: TGTGCCAGCAGTCGTGGACAGGGCCGGCCCTACGAGCAGTACTTC

v_gene: TRBV5-4
d_gene: TRBD2
abundance: once
j_gene: TRBJ2-3
CDR3aa: CASSIAGVGTDTQYF
CDR3nt: TGTGCCAGCAGCATAGCGGGAGTTGGGACAGATACGCAGTATTTT

v_gene: TRBV5-1
d_gene: TRBD1
abundance: .
j_gene: TRBJ1-6
CDR3aa: CASSLDRGSYNSPLHF
CDR3nt: TGCGCCAGCAGCCTGGACAGGGGCTCCTATAATTCACCCCTCCACTTT

v_gene: TRBV9
d_gene: .
abundance: .
j_gene: TRBJ1-3
CDR3aa: CASSVGTLAGNTIYF
CDR3nt: TGTGCCAGCAGCGTAGGTACTCTGGCTGGAAACACCATATATTTT

v_gene: TRBV7-3
d_gene: TRBD2
abundance: .
j_gene: TRBJ2-1
CDR3aa: CASSLTSGGAHEQFF
CDR3nt: TGTGCCAGCAGCCTGACTAGCGGGGGGGCCCATGAGCAGTTCTTC

v_gene: TRBV5-1
d_gene: .
abundance: .
j_gene: TRBJ2-3
CDR3aa: CASSLASVISKTDTQYF
CDR3nt: TGCGCCAGCAGCTTGGCCTCAGTGATTAGCAAAACAGATACGCAGTATTTT

v_gene: TRBV6-5
d_gene: .
abundance: few
j_gene: TRBJ2-6
CDR3aa: CASSPDKAIILTF
CDR3nt: TGTGCCAGCAGTCCCGACAAGGCCATTATCCTGACTTTC

v_gene: TRBV29-1
d_gene: TRBD2
abundance: .
j_gene: TRBJ2-3
CDR3aa: CSVGVSGRVLSTDTQYF
CDR3nt: TGCAGCGTTGGCGTTAGCGGGAGGGTACTTAGCACAGATACGCAGTATTTT

v_gene: TRBV19
d_gene: TRBD1
abundance: .
j_gene: TRBJ2-6
CDR3aa: CATGGHTGAGANVLTF
CDR3nt: TGTGCCACTGGGGGTCATACAGGGGCCGGGGCCAACGTCCTGACTTTC

v_gene: TRBV9
d_gene: .
abundance: once
j_gene: TRBJ2-7
CDR3aa: CASSGTGMAYEQYF
CDR3nt: TGTGCCAGCAGCGGAACAGGGATGGCCTACGAGCAGTACTTC

v_gene: TRBV7-9
d_gene: TRBD1
abundance: few
j_gene: TRBJ1-4
CDR3aa: CASAPGTGSNEKLFF
CDR3nt: TGTGCCAGCGCACCCGGGACAGGGAGTAATGAAAAACTGTTTTTT

v_gene: TRBV11-2
d_gene: TRBD1
abundance: once
j_gene: TRBJ1-2
CDR3aa: CASSTTGTGRGYTF
CDR3nt: TGTGCCAGCAGCACCACGGGGACAGGGAGAGGCTACACCTTC

v_gene: TRBV14
d_gene: TRBD1
abundance: .
j_gene: TRBJ2-1
CDR3aa: CASSQASGQGAVRSYNEQFF
CDR3nt: TGTGCCAGCAGCCAAGCCTCGGGCCAGGGGGCAGTCCGGTCCTACAATGAGCAGTTCTTC

v_gene: TRBV19
d_gene: .
abundance: once
j_gene: TRBJ1-1
CDR3aa: CASSADWKDTEAFF
CDR3nt: TGTGCCAGTAGTGCTGACTGGAAGGACACTGAAGCTTTCTTT

v_gene: TRBV2
d_gene: TRBD1
abundance: .
j_gene: TRBJ1-6
CDR3aa: CASSEALQGADSPLHF
CDR3nt: TGTGCCAGCAGTGAAGCGCTTCAGGGGGCGGATTCACCCCTCCACTTT

v_gene: TRBV30
d_gene: .
abundance: .
j_gene: TRBJ2-7
CDR3aa: CAWSDSGNEQYF
CDR3nt: TGTGCCTGGAGTGACTCGGGGAACGAGCAGTACTTC

v_gene: TRBV6-4
d_gene: .
abundance: .
j_gene: TRBJ2-3
CDR3aa: CASSEGGARDTQYF
CDR3nt: TGTGCCAGCAGTGAGGGGGGGGCCCGAGATACGCAGTATTTT

v_gene: TRBV6-1
d_gene: TRBD2
abundance: .
j_gene: TRBJ2-1
CDR3aa: CASSEIGAGAYNEQFF
CDR3nt: TGTGCCAGCAGTGAAATAGGAGCGGGGGCTTACAATGAGCAGTTCTTC

v_gene: TRBV19
d_gene: TRBD1
abundance: .
j_gene: TRBJ1-3
CDR3aa: CATSLQGTGNTIYF
CDR3nt: TGTGCCACCTCACTACAGGGGACTGGAAACACCATATATTTT

v_gene: TRBV27
d_gene: .
abundance: once
j_gene: TRBJ2-7
CDR3aa: CASSFRGNEQYF
CDR3nt: TGTGCCAGCAGTTTCAGAGGGAACGAGCAGTACTTC

v_gene: TRBV25-1
d_gene: .
abundance: .
j_gene: TRBJ1-1
CDR3aa: CASSDLGAMNTEAFF
CDR3nt: TGTGCCAGCAGTGATTTGGGGGCGATGAACACTGAAGCTTTCTTT

v_gene: TRBV5-4
d_gene: TRBD2
abundance: .
j_gene: TRBJ2-2
CDR3aa: CASSHQTGGGATGELFF
CDR3nt: TGTGCCAGCAGCCACCAGACCGGGGGAGGGGCCACCGGGGAGCTGTTTTTT

v_gene: TRBV27
d_gene: TRBD1
abundance: once
j_gene: TRBJ1-1
CDR3aa: CASSLWGQGDTEAFF
CDR3nt: TGTGCCAGCAGTTTATGGGGACAGGGGGACACTGAAGCTTTCTTT

v_gene: TRBV7-3
d_gene: TRBD2
abundance: once
j_gene: TRBJ2-3
CDR3aa: CASSRTSGSGTDTQYF
CDR3nt: TGTGCCAGCAGCCGGACTAGCGGGAGTGGCACAGATACGCAGTATTTT

v_gene: TRBV7-9
d_gene: TRBD2
abundance: .
j_gene: TRBJ2-3
CDR3aa: CASSPLAGAADTQYF
CDR3nt: TGTGCCAGCAGCCCGTTAGCGGGAGCAGCAGATACGCAGTATTTT

v_gene: TRBV27
d_gene: .
abundance: .
j_gene: TRBJ2-7
CDR3aa: CASSLSRIRYEQYF
CDR3nt: TGTGCCAGCAGTTTATCGAGGATCCGGTACGAGCAGTACTTC

v_gene: TRBV18
d_gene: TRBD1
abundance: .
j_gene: TRBJ1-2
CDR3aa: CASSLGTGRSNYGYTF
CDR3nt: TGTGCCAGCTCCTTAGGGACAGGGCGATCTAACTATGGCTACACCTTC

v_gene: TRBV6-5
d_gene: TRBD1
abundance: .
j_gene: TRBJ1-1
CDR3aa: CASSYSNRGFTEAFF
CDR3nt: TGTGCCAGCAGTTACTCAAACAGGGGTTTTACTGAAGCTTTCTTT

v_gene: TRBV19
d_gene: .
abundance: .
j_gene: TRBJ2-5
CDR3aa: CASSIALFQETQYF
CDR3nt: TGTGCCAGTAGTATAGCCCTGTTCCAAGAGACCCAGTACTTC

v_gene: TRBV5-1
d_gene: TRBD2
abundance: .
j_gene: TRBJ2-1
CDR3aa: CASSSGGLAGAEQFF
CDR3nt: TGCGCCAGCAGCTCGGGGGGTCTAGCGGGAGCAGAGCAGTTCTTC

v_gene: TRBV29-1
d_gene: TRBD1
abundance: few
j_gene: TRBJ2-1
CDR3aa: CSVEARGLYNEQFF
CDR3nt: TGCAGCGTTGAAGCCAGGGGGCTCTACAATGAGCAGTTCTTC

v_gene: TRBV11-2
d_gene: TRBD1
abundance: .
j_gene: TRBJ1-5
CDR3aa: CASSPWTGYNQPQHF
CDR3nt: TGTGCCAGCAGCCCGTGGACAGGGTACAATCAGCCCCAGCATTTT

v_gene: TRBV11-3
d_gene: .
abundance: once
j_gene: TRBJ2-1
CDR3aa: CASSRESYNEQFF
CDR3nt: TGTGCCAGCAGCCGGGAAAGCTACAATGAGCAGTTCTTC

v_gene: TRBV4-1
d_gene: TRBD1
abundance: .
j_gene: TRBJ2-1
CDR3aa: CASSQARQGLNEQFF
CDR3nt: TGCGCCAGCAGCCAAGCGAGACAGGGATTAAATGAGCAGTTCTTC

v_gene: TRBV28
d_gene: .
abundance: .
j_gene: TRBJ1-5
CDR3aa: CASSLSRQPQHF
CDR3nt: TGTGCCAGCAGTTTATCCAGGCAGCCCCAGCATTTT

v_gene: TRBV27
d_gene: .
abundance: .
j_gene: TRBJ2-7
CDR3aa: CASSLYRGYEQYF
CDR3nt: TGTGCCAGCAGTCTTTATCGAGGGTACGAGCAGTACTTC

v_gene: TRBV9
d_gene: TRBD1
abundance: .
j_gene: TRBJ2-7
CDR3aa: CASSPKTGVTYEQYF
CDR3nt: TGTGCCAGCAGCCCTAAGACAGGGGTCACCTACGAGCAGTACTTC

v_gene: TRBV5-4
d_gene: TRBD2
abundance: .
j_gene: TRBJ2-5
CDR3aa: CASSLEAGAATQYF
CDR3nt: TGTGCCAGCAGCTTGGAAGCGGGAGCGGCGACCCAGTACTTC

v_gene: TRBV10-3
d_gene: TRBD2
abundance: .
j_gene: TRBJ2-7
CDR3aa: CAISGTSGSGEQYF
CDR3nt: TGTGCCATCAGTGGGACTAGCGGGAGTGGGGAGCAGTACTTC

v_gene: TRBV7-2
d_gene: TRBD1
abundance: .
j_gene: TRBJ2-1
CDR3aa: CASSRASGTGGNEQFF
CDR3nt: TGTGCCAGCAGCCGGGCGTCCGGGACAGGGGGCAATGAGCAGTTCTTC

v_gene: TRBV7-6
d_gene: .
abundance: .
j_gene: TRBJ1-2
CDR3aa: CASSPGAGTPYGYTF
CDR3nt: TGTGCCAGCAGCCCAGGGGCCGGGACACCCTATGGCTACACCTTC